This T cell receptor beta chain was obtained from a study of shared clonotypes between healthy human individuals (dated by TCRdb to about 2020). Regarding the complete study: A few men and two women, aged 18 to 49 years, made up the cohort. For each donor, CD4 naive and CD4 memory were each run on three plates, CD8 naive on two plates, and CD8 memory on one plate. Blood TCR repertoires of a handful of healthy adults were deeply sequenced to estimate repertoire size and the extent of clonotype sharing between individuals. Per donor, leukapheresis produced somewhere between about 0.8 and 9 billion PBMCs. Different laboratories and diverse techniques were used to prepare libraries and sequence TCR repertoires, to increase sequencing depth and limit assay-specific biases.

Comment on this clone: This clone's antigen is unknown. Per-base qualities were not stored, and no clone one base away is much larger.

Using the deep immunoSEQ assay, multiplex PCR amplified TCR CDR3 regions from genomic DNA. Extracted genomic DNA from each cell subset was distributed evenly across all wells of several immunoSEQ 96-well plates, and each plate was treated as a replicate. For sorted subsets, each replicate PCR was loaded with approximately 200 ng genomic DNA, equivalent to roughly 30,000 T cell genomes. The purified libraries were quantified using a Qubit 3.0 fluorometer, sized with a Bioanalyzer 2100, and then quantified again using the KAPA Library Quantification kit. Each immunoSEQ 96-well plate was sequenced on its own single-read 150-cycle Illumina NextSeq 550 flow cell. The paper's processing steps were these. Because the immunoSEQ output held only junctional sequences and lacked quality scores, the filtering could not match the filtering applied to full-length reads. To assign V/J genes and CDR3, sequences were annotated using PyIR, a Python wrapper for IgBLAST v1.9, with IMGT germline references. Reads were removed for weak V/J assignments (E-value above 1e-6), missing CDR3, stop codons, out-of-frame junctions, or ambiguous translated residues. A V3J clonotype was defined by an identical inferred V gene, J gene, and CDR3 amino acid sequence. To compute the percentage overlap between repertoires, the number of shared unique clonotypes was divided by the size of the smaller repertoire. Repertoire richness was assessed with RTK rarefaction, the Chao1 estimator, and Recon v2.1 estimates of unobserved clonotypes. Generation probabilities were computed with OLGA for all TCRbeta clonotypes obtained by the gDNA method from several donors. In its TCRdb copy, this immuneACCESS table keeps in-frame sequences only and misses some clones. Where compared with another copy, unresolved V genes explain less than half of these, and the others have no known cause. The DNA gave D and trimming, while V, J and clone size come from that table. The sample table records about 1.5 million clones; roughly 96% of these occur just once. Roughly 1.2% of the sample comes from the top ten.

The full study reports these points: Pairwise subsampling led to the expectation that sequencing depth would affect the degree of clonotype sharing among donors. Sampling was restricted to blood, and TCR repertoires in tissue are likely to differ from TCR repertoires in blood. Compared with non-shared clonotypes, the clonotypes found in all four sorted-subset donors had higher generation probabilities. Because the study included only a small number of donors, the genetic and exposure-history diversity represented was limited. Even with the large sequencing depth, rarefaction of the sorted-subset datasets indicated that sequencing was incomplete. Across four donors, approximately 4.9% of naive CD4, roughly 3.3% of naive CD8, 2.3% of memory CD4, and 0.4% of memory CD8 clonotypes were shared. Naive subsets generally had larger estimated clonotype richness than memory subsets did.

V loses 4 bases of germline sequence and J loses 6 bases, and the interval between the two ends is 12 bases. From the cysteine through the phenylalanine, the CDR3 covers 12 amino acids. Here the CDR3 DNA is all that survives: 36 bases in frame from base 1. The germline V gene gives CDR1 as SQVTM and CDR2 as ANQGSEA. The donors were healthy, HIV-negative adults who had no recently reported acute infections or vaccinations. All donors were Caucasian adults living in Nashville, Tennessee, USA. Magnetic negative selection was used to enrich CD4+ T cells, after which naive cells were positively selected on CD45RA and the negative fraction became the memory subset. After blood collection by leukapheresis, PBMCs were isolated using Ficoll-Histopaque density gradient centrifugation and then cryopreserved in the vapor phase of liquid nitrogen. Purity and quantity of every magnetically sorted T cell population were checked by analytical flow cytometry. Genomic DNA was isolated from each sorted fraction and quantified by UV absorbance on a Nanodrop 2000c.

The clonotype comes from a man younger than 45 in good health. In this chain, TRBV29-1 is recombined with TRBJ1-2; no D segment can be confidently identified. The sample consisted of naive CD4+ T cells sorted from blood. What the cell subset or site label conveys for this sample: CD45RA+ positively selected. The DNA is as follows: TGCAGCGTTGTGGGAACAGCTAATGGCTACACCTTC. It specifies CSVVGTANGYTF.